The 13 T cell receptor beta chains in this list originate from one sample, sequenced in a study of T cells in Graves' hyperthyroidism and ophthalmopathy. Researchers took RNA transcripts and amplified the TCR beta CDR3 regions from them. Primed by the HTBI set, a first-round RT-PCR was run on the TCR CDR3. TCRdb processed the multiplex PCR reads anew with MiXCR; each CDR3 protein has one entry. The sample carries 350,000 to 400,000 distinct CDR3 sequences, about 16% recorded once. The material sequenced was blood. The receptors come from a woman in her thirties with Graves' hyperthyroidism.

To note about this clonotype: This sequence may be a read error, since a much larger clone differs from it by one base. The chain combines TRBV20-1 with TRBJ2-5; either TRBD1 or TRBD2 may supply D (5 bases each). V shed 6 bases and J shed 9 bases, with 17 bases lying between them. CDR1 and CDR2 from the germline V gene are DFQATT and SNEGSKA (reference sequence). This CDR3 contains 12 residues. CDR3 sequence reads: CSALSGSQAQYF. Here the CDR3 DNA reads TGCAGTGCCTTGTCAGGGAGTCAGGCCCAGTACTTC.

The CDR3 DNA reads as TGTGCCAGCAGTTTACGAGGAGACGGGGAGCTGTTTTTT. It specifies CASSLRGDGELFF. This chain uses TRBV12-3 or TRBV12-4 with TRBJ2-2; D unclear. The CDR3 is 13 residues long. V lost 2 bases and J lost 7, with 8 bases in between.

The V gene is TRBV5-1, the J gene TRBJ2-2; the D is unclear. CDR3 length equals 13 residues. Germline V gene data show CDR1 as SGHRS and CDR2 as YFSETQ. The V end was cut by 4 bases, the J end by 4 bases, with 8 bases between. The CDR3 is CASSASFTGELFF. CDR3 DNA sequence: TGCGCCAGCAGCGCATCGTTCACCGGGGAGCTGTTTTTT. The full variable domain, its missing parts supplied by reference TRBV5-1 and TRBJ2-2, is KAGVTQTPRYLIKTRGQQVTLSCSPISGHRSVSWYQQTPGQGLQFLFEYFSETQRNKGNFPGRFSGRQFSNSRSEMNVSTLELGDSALYLCASSASFTGELFFGEGSRLTVL.

This clonotype was picked up a small number of times. The CDR3 nucleotides are TGTGCCAGCAGCCCCCCCCGTACTAGCGGGTGGGCAGATACGCAGTATTTT. Its protein is CASSPPRTSGWADTQYF. This chain links TRBV3-1 with TRBJ2-3; 9 bases fit TRBD2. Germline values: CDR1 LGHDT, CDR2 YNNKEL (reference sequence). This CDR3 comprises 17 residues. Trimming took 4 bases from V and 4 from J; bases not matched to a gene: 12.

This clonotype was detected only a few times. The chain couples TRBV11-2 to TRBJ1-1; D gene uncertain. Germline CDR1 SGHAT, CDR2 FQNNGV. Deletions cut 0 bases from V and 1 base from J, with 9 bases between. This CDR3 is built from 15 residues. The DNA of the CDR3 is TGTGCCAGCAGCTTAGAGGGGTACCAGAACACTGAAGCTTTCTTT. This sequence encodes CASSLEGYQNTEAFF. The variable domain in full, completed from reference TRBV11-2 and TRBJ1-1, reads EAGVAQSPRYKIIEKRQSVAFWCNPISGHATLYWYQQILGQGPKLLIQFQNNGVVDDSQLPKDRFSAERLKGVDSTLKIQPAKLEDSAVYLCASSLEGYQNTEAFFGQGTRLTVV.

This clonotype has more than one count but fewer than ten. The chain recombines TRBV28 with TRBJ1-5; D is unresolved. The CDR3 runs 17 residues. Trimming left V 1 base short and J 2 bases short, with 15 bases between. Germline CDR1 is MDHEN and CDR2 is SYDVKM. The CDR3 here is CASSLLLRKRGNQPQHF. The CDR3, as DNA: TGTGCCAGCAGTTTATTATTGAGGAAACGCGGCAATCAGCCCCAGCATTTT.

The gene calls are TRBV20-1 and TRBJ2-1, with TRBD2 as a possible D gene (6 bases). Germline values: CDR1 DFQATT, CDR2 SNEGSKA (reference sequence). CDR3 length equals 14 residues. Between the trimmed V and J ends, which lost 0 bases and 3 bases, there was a span of 9 bases. CDR3 sequence (DNA): TGCAGTGCTAGAGAAGTAGCGGTCTACAATGAGCAGTTCTTC. Translated, it gives CSAREVAVYNEQFF.

In this sample, this clonotype turned up a few times. This chain joins TRBV13 and TRBJ2-3; perhaps TRBD2 as D (6 bases). The V end was cut by 5 bases, the J end by 0 bases, with 9 bases between. Germline V lookup: CDR1 PRHDT, CDR2 FYEKMQ (reference sequence). The CDR3 loop spans 14 amino acids. Here the CDR3 reads CASSRGASTDTQYF. CDR3 sequence (DNA): TGTGCCAGCAGCCGCGGGGCGAGCACAGATACGCAGTATTTT.

There are many counts of this clonotype. This chain connects TRBV3-1 to TRBJ2-1; 8 bases match TRBD1. Trimming took 4 bases from V and 6 from J; bases not matched to a gene: 5. Looked up from germline, CDR1 is LGHDT and CDR2 is YNNKEL (reference sequence). The CDR3 is made up of 14 amino acids. Here the CDR3 reads CASSRQGLSNEQFF. The CDR3 nucleotides read TGTGCCAGCAGCCGACAGGGGTTAAGCAATGAGCAGTTCTTC.

The chain employs TRBV9 and TRBJ2-5; TRBD2 agrees at 8 bases. This CDR3 contains 15 residues. Per germline, CDR1 SGDLS and CDR2 YYNGEE. With V trimmed by 4 bases and J by 0 bases, 5 bases remained unmatched. CDR3 loop: CASSLSGTYQETQYF. DNA of the CDR3: TGTGCCAGCAGCCTTAGCGGGACGTACCAAGAGACCCAGTACTTC.

In its sample, this clonotype was seen many times. The chain uses TRBV10-1 and TRBJ2-5; D is possibly TRBD1 (5 bases). The length of the CDR3 is 14 residues. Germline V gives CDR1 WNHNN, CDR2 SYGVQD (reference sequence). V lost 3 bases and J 0 bases, leaving 8 bases between the germline ends. The CDR3 DNA sequence: TGCGCCAGCAGTGATCGGACAAACCAAGAGACCCAGTACTTC. This gives the protein CASSDRTNQETQYF.

This clonotype was counted many times. The V and J genes are TRBV7-8 and TRBJ1-2, with 9 bases that match TRBD1. The germline gives CDR1 SGHVS, CDR2 FQNEAQ. This CDR3 is built from 15 residues. V lost 5 bases, J lost 3 bases, and 7 bases stayed unmatched. The DNA of the CDR3 is TGTGCCAGCAGCGCGTTATGGACAGGGGACTATGGCTACACCTTC. Amino acid sequence: CASSALWTGDYGYTF.

This clonotype was seen at least ten times. The J gene is TRBJ2-2, the V gene TRBV11-2, with D perhaps assigned TRBD1 or TRBD2 (5 bases each). The CDR3 has 17 amino acids. Germline CDR1 SGHAT, CDR2 FQNNGV. With 0 bases removed from V and 0 bases from J, the gap between germline ends came to 11 bases. CDR3 sequence: CASSLDWGTSNTGELFF. The DNA of the CDR3 is TGTGCCAGCAGCTTAGATTGGGGGACCTCGAACACCGGGGAGCTGTTTTTT.